This passage covers 7 T cell receptor beta chains from one sample sequenced in a study of blood T cell repertoires in COVID-19 (dated by TCRdb to 2020 to 2021). The protocol used for the library was the immunoSEQ multiplex PCR assay. TCRdb re-hosts the immuneACCESS table, in-frame sequences only. Its copies lack some clones; in the studies checked, an unresolved V gene accounts for under half of them, and the cause for the rest is not known. Recorded for this sample are over 80,000 clones; 75% to 85% of them occurred a single time. Around 18% of the sample rests with the top ten. The specimen sequenced was peripheral blood. The receptors shown here come from an elderly woman with active or convalescent COVID-19.

Comments on this clone: One junction end does not reproduce the germline sequence, and a read error may be involved. Additional DNA sequences in this sample encode the identical CDR3. J is TRBJ2-2 and V is TRBV5-1; the D is unclear. Germline-derived CDR1 and CDR2 are SGHRS and YFSETQ. The CDR3 is made up of 14 amino acids. The CDR3 loop reads CASSLAGNTGELFF. Written as DNA, the CDR3 is TGTGCCAGCAGCTTGGCCGGGAACACCGGGGAGCTGTTTTTT.

The gene calls are TRBV5-1 and TRBJ2-3; TRBD2 matches at 7 bases. V lost 0 bases and J lost 6; bases outside the gene matches: 4. Germline loops: CDR1 SGHRS, CDR2 YFSETQ. The length of the CDR3 is 14 residues. For the CDR3, the DNA is TGCGCCAGCAGCTTGGGTCGGCGGGGGGATACGCAGTATTTT. Translated, it gives CASSLGRRGDTQYF.

CDR3 nucleotide sequence: TGTGCCAGCAGCGTCGGGAGGGCCGCCTACAATGAGCAGTTCTTC. As protein: CASSVGRAAYNEQFF. J is TRBJ2-1 and V is TRBV7-9, with TRBD2 matching over 8 bases. The CDR3 has 15 amino acids. Germline V gene data show CDR1 as SEHNR and CDR2 as FQNEAQ (reference sequence). V gave up 5 bases and J gave up 2 bases; unmatched junction bases: 5.

This chain connects TRBV6-5 to TRBJ2-1; possibly TRBD1 for D (6 bases). Per the germline V gene, CDR1 is MNHEY and CDR2 is SVGAGI. The CDR3 has 14 residues. Trimming took 5 bases from V and 11 from J, leaving 19 bases between them. The CDR3 protein is CASSSSGAWTKQFF. The CDR3 DNA follows: TGTGCCAGCAGTAGCTCAGGGGCCTGGACAAAGCAGTTCTTC.

CDR3 nucleotide sequence: TGTGCCAGCAGCTTGGCGGCGGGCTCCAACTACGAGCAGTACTTC. Translation: CASSLAAGSNYEQYF. The J gene is TRBJ2-7, the V gene TRBV5-5; possibly TRBD2 for D (5 bases). From germline, CDR1 is SGHKS and CDR2 YYEKEE (reference sequence). The CDR3 runs to 15 residues. V was pared by 0 bases and J by 3 bases, with 13 bases between.

This sequence joins TRBV28 and TRBJ2-5; 8 bases align to TRBD1. CDR1 is MDHEN and CDR2 is SYDVKM in the germline V gene. CDR3 length: 13 residues. After removal of 6 bases from V and 6 bases from J, the junction contained 6 bases not matched to a gene. Here the CDR3 reads CASRTTGGQTQYF. The CDR3 coding sequence is TGTGCCAGCAGAACCACAGGGGGTCAGACCCAGTACTTC.

The chain has TRBV3-1 (or the pseudogene TRBV3-2) and TRBJ1-4; TRBD1 matches 7 bases. The V gene's germline CDR1 is LGHDT and CDR2 YNNKEL (reference sequence). The V gene end was trimmed by 4 bases and the J gene end by 3 bases; junction bases not matched to a gene: 11. The CDR3 has 17 amino acids. The CDR3 DNA sequence: TGTGCCAGCAGCCCCAGACGGGCAGGGGGTTCTAATGAAAAACTGTTTTTT. Translating it yields CASSPRRAGGSNEKLFF.